Listed here are 19 T cell receptor beta chains from one sample, sequenced in a study of T cell clonotyping in hematopoietic cell transplantation. The repertoire was sequenced with immunoSEQ multiplex PCR; TCRdb's copy has only in-frame clones and lacks some. This table has 40,000 to 45,000 clones, 85% to 95% appearing once. The specimen was peripheral blood mononuclear cells. The receptors come from a woman between 50 and 59 years old in good health. Some clones in this sample may be carry-over from other donors' samples.

This clone is a singleton in its sample. The rearrangement joins TRBV7-8 to TRBJ2-7; the match to TRBD2 covers 8 bases. The junction had 6 bases not matched to a gene; V was cut back by 1 base and J by 4 bases. Germline V CDR1 and CDR2: SGHVS, FQNEAQ. The CDR3 has 15 amino acids. The CDR3 is CASSLVTGGVYEQYF. The DNA of the CDR3 is TGTGCCAGCAGCTTAGTTACGGGGGGGGTTTACGAGCAGTACTTC.

This clone came up once. The chain is built from TRBV28 and TRBJ2-1, with D unclear. Germline loops: CDR1 MDHEN, CDR2 SYDVKM. The CDR3 is 14 residues long. Trimming took 4 bases from V and 8 from J, leaving 15 bases between them. The CDR3 spells CASSSPHSNYEQFF. The CDR3 nucleotides read TGTGCCAGCAGTTCGCCTCATTCCAACTATGAGCAGTTCTTC.

The chain employs TRBV7-7 and TRBJ2-2; D is unresolved. The CDR3 consists of 13 residues. Deletions cut 3 bases from V and 10 bases from J, with 12 bases between. Germline CDR1 is SSHAT and CDR2 is FNYEAQ (reference sequence). Here the CDR3 reads CASSLATVSELFF. DNA for the CDR3: TGTGCCAGCAGCTTGGCGACCGTTTCGGAGCTGTTTTTT.

The CDR3 loop is CASRPGDTRYEQYF. DNA of the CDR3: TGTGCCAGTAGGCCCGGGGACACGCGCTACGAGCAGTACTTC. This chain connects TRBV19 to TRBJ2-7, with a possible D match to TRBD1 (6 bases). Trimming removed 6 bases from V and 3 bases from J, with 15 bases in between. The CDR3 contains 14 residues. Germline V lookup: CDR1 LNHDA, CDR2 SQIVND (reference sequence).

This chain uses TRBV6-6 with TRBJ1-6; 7 nucleotides line up with TRBD1. The CDR3 length is 14 residues. The V gene's germline CDR1 is MNHNY and CDR2 SVGAGI (reference sequence). The V gene end was trimmed by 6 bases and the J gene end by 10 bases; junction bases not matched to a gene: 9. CDR3 DNA: TGTGCCAGCAGACCTTGGACAGGAGAGTCACCCCTCCACTTT. It is translated as CASRPWTGESPLHF.

The chain couples TRBV10-2 to TRBJ2-7; D is ambiguous. With 6 bases removed from V and 4 bases from J, the gap between germline ends came to 7 bases. The CDR3 length is 11 residues. Germline V gene sequence: CDR1 WSHSY, CDR2 SAAADI. CDR3 coding DNA: TGCGCCAGCAGCCACAGTTACGAGCAGTACTTC. It yields the protein CASSHSYEQYF.

V usage is TRBV19 and J usage is TRBJ1-2; D might be TRBD1 (6 bases). The ends were cut back, 2 bases at V and 8 bases at J, with 15 bases in the middle. Germline assignment: CDR1 LNHDA and CDR2 SQIVND (reference sequence). This CDR3 comprises 14 residues. The CDR3 region has the DNA TGTGCCAGTAGTATAACGGGGGCGCTGGTCGGCTACACCTTC. Its protein product is CASSITGALVGYTF.

The rearrangement uses TRBV10-3 and TRBJ1-6; TRBD1 might be the D (5 bases). Trimming shortened V by 6 bases and J by 7 bases, and 16 bases separated the two germline ends. Looked up from germline, CDR1 is ENHRY and CDR2 is SYGVKD. The CDR3 has 15 residues. The CDR3 coding sequence is TGTGCCATCAGAGCCGACAGCCTACGGAATTCACCCCTCCACTTT. As protein: CAIRADSLRNSPLHF.

The rearrangement uses TRBV6-5 and TRBJ1-1; D remains ambiguous. Looked up from germline, CDR1 is MNHEY and CDR2 is SVGAGI. CDR3 length equals 14 residues. Deletions cut 0 bases from V and 6 bases from J, with 11 bases between. DNA of the CDR3: TGTGCCAGCAGTTACTCGAGGGCGGTCCCTGAAGCTTTCTTT. Protein: CASSYSRAVPEAFF.

V is TRBV5-5 and J is TRBJ1-2, with D possibly being TRBD1 (5 bases). CDR1 is SGHKS and CDR2 is YYEKEE in the germline V gene (reference sequence). The CDR3 has 17 amino acids. Trimming stripped 3 bases from V and 1 base from J, with 19 bases between. In nucleotides, the CDR3 is TGTGCCAGCAGCTCCCAACGAGATGGGGGATTTAACTATGGCTACACCTTC. It yields the protein CASSSQRDGGFNYGYTF.

This chain connects TRBV28 to TRBJ2-7; 7 positions match TRBD1. Unmatched junction bases numbered 8, after V lost 4 bases and J lost 2 bases. The CDR3 sequence is 15 residues long. Germline-derived CDR1 and CDR2 are MDHEN and SYDVKM. CDR3 amino acids: CASSSPSGQTYEQYF. The CDR3 bases are TGTGCCAGCAGTTCCCCCTCGGGACAGACCTACGAGCAGTACTTC.

The J gene is TRBJ1-5, the V gene TRBV7-9; D ambiguous. This CDR3 comprises 13 residues. Germline V CDR1 and CDR2: SEHNR, FQNEAQ (reference sequence). V dropped 6 bases and J dropped 3 bases, with 9 bases sitting between them. CDR3 amino acids: CASRGSDNQPQHF. In nucleotides, the CDR3 is TGTGCCAGCAGGGGTTCTGACAATCAGCCCCAGCATTTT. The full variable domain, in which reference TRBV7-9 and TRBJ1-5 provide the parts outside the CDR3, is DTGVSQNPRHKITKRGQNVTFRCDPISEHNRLYWYRQTLGQGPEFLTYFQNEAQLEKSRLLSDRFSAERPKGSFSTLEIQRTEQGDSAMYLCASRGSDNQPQHFGDGTRLSIL.

The V call is TRBV6-1, the J call TRBJ2-2; possible D gene TRBD1, 6 bases. CDR1 and CDR2 (germline): MNHNS, SASEGT. V lost 5 bases to trimming and J lost 3 bases, with 13 bases between them. This CDR3 contains 15 residues. The CDR3 DNA reads TGTGCCAGCAGTTTAACAGGGTTGGACACCGGGGAGCTGTTTTTT. As protein: CASSLTGLDTGELFF.

The chain is built from TRBV7-8 and TRBJ2-3, with a tentative D call TRBD2 (6 bases). This CDR3 comprises 15 residues. Germline CDR1 is SGHVS and CDR2 is FQNEAQ. V was pared by 4 bases and J by 4 bases, with 15 bases between. CDR3 coding DNA: TGTGCCAGCAGCTCCGGCGAGACTAGTGCAGATACGCAGTATTTT. Protein sequence: CASSSGETSADTQYF.

V gene TRBV4-2 combines with J gene TRBJ2-1, with no clear D. V was clipped by 0 bases and J by 6 bases, with 6 bases between them. CDR3 size: 13 residues. CDR1 LGHNA and CDR2 YNFKEQ come from the germline V gene. DNA of the CDR3: TGTGCCAGCAGCCAAGATGGGGTCAATGAGCAGTTCTTC. Translation: CASSQDGVNEQFF.

V is TRBV5-8 and J is TRBJ2-3; 9 nucleotides agree with TRBD2. The CDR3 contains 18 residues. Trimming removed 1 base from V and 3 bases from J; junction bases left unmatched: 12. Germline V gives CDR1 SGHTS, CDR2 YDEGEE. This chain's CDR3 is CASSLLATSGGSTDTQYF. The CDR3 coding sequence is TGTGCCAGCAGCTTGCTAGCGACTAGCGGAGGGAGTACAGATACGCAGTATTTT.

The table lists this clone with a count of one. The rearrangement uses TRBV5-4 and TRBJ1-2; D might be TRBD1 (5 bases). The CDR3 consists of 16 residues. The germline V gene encodes CDR1 SGHNT and CDR2 YYREEE (reference sequence). V gave up 0 bases and J gave up 8 bases, with 20 bases separating them. CDR3: CASSLARDGPSGGYTF. The CDR3 DNA reads TGTGCCAGCAGCTTGGCGCGGGACGGGCCATCAGGGGGCTACACCTTC.

This chain uses TRBV7-2 with TRBJ1-1; D ambiguous. Trimming took off 5 bases at V and 6 bases at J, with 13 bases between the two ends. Per the germline V gene, CDR1 is SGHTA and CDR2 is FQGNSA. The CDR3 loop spans 13 amino acids. The CDR3 DNA follows: TGTGCCAGCAGCAGCTACAGTTCCCCTGAAGCTTTCTTT. This translates into CASSSYSSPEAFF.

The CDR3 DNA reads TGTGCCACCAGCAAGGATATAGGGCTTAATTCACCCCTCCACTTT. It encodes CATSKDIGLNSPLHF. The chain links TRBV15 to TRBJ1-6; D gene ambiguous. The CDR3 has 15 residues. Looked up from germline, CDR1 is LNHNV and CDR2 is YYDKDF (reference sequence). Trimming took 4 bases from V and 6 from J, leaving 13 bases between them.